These 4 T cell receptor beta chains came from one sample sequenced in a study of blood T cell repertoires in COVID-19. The method was immunoSEQ multiplex PCR; TCRdb's version includes in-frame clones alone and lacks a portion of them. The table records around 72,000 clones, roughly 80% of them present only once. Sequencing used peripheral blood. The receptor set was obtained from a human donor in a cohort sampled during active COVID-19.

This clone was picked up a small number of times. The chain couples TRBV7-9 to TRBJ2-5; 7 bases align to TRBD1. Germline-derived CDR1 and CDR2 are SEHNR and FQNEAQ (reference sequence). With V trimmed by 4 bases and J by 2 bases, 7 bases remained unmatched. The CDR3 contains 15 residues. In DNA form, the CDR3 reads TGTGCCAGCAGCTCTCAGACAGGGCCACAAGAGACCCAGTACTTC. Translation gives CASSSQTGPQETQYF.

CDR3: CASSLGQGGETQYF. CDR3 nucleotide sequence: TGTGCCAGCAGCTTGGGGCAGGGAGGGGAGACCCAGTACTTC. This chain joins TRBV5-4 and TRBJ2-5; 7 nucleotides line up with TRBD2. Unmatched junction bases numbered 4, after V lost 0 bases and J lost 5 bases. The CDR3 has 14 amino acids. The germline V gene has CDR1 SGHNT and CDR2 YYREEE (reference sequence). Variable domain in full (rest from reference TRBV5-4 and TRBJ2-5): ETGVTQSPTHLIKTRGQQVTLRCSSQSGHNTVSWYQQALGQGPQFIFQYYREEENGRGNFPPRFSGLQFPNYSSELNVNALELDDSALYLCASSLGQGGETQYFGPGTRLLVL.

A single count supports this clone. This rearrangement joins TRBV2 to TRBJ1-3; no reliable D call. CDR1 is SNHLY and CDR2 is FYNNEI in the germline V gene. The CDR3 runs to 15 residues. Trimming stripped 4 bases from V and 2 bases from J, with 12 bases between. The CDR3, as DNA: TGTGCCAGCAGTGTGGTGAGGCGAACTGGAAACACCATATATTTT. Translated: CASSVVRRTGNTIYF.

This chain links TRBV7-6 with TRBJ1-4; 8 bases are shared with TRBD1. Losses at the gene ends were 5 bases for V and 10 bases for J; bases not matched to a gene: 6. The germline V gene encodes CDR1 SGHVS and CDR2 FNYEAQ. The CDR3 spans 13 residues. Written as DNA, the CDR3 is TGTGCCAGCAGCGCACGACAGGGGTCAAAACTGTTTTTT. Protein: CASSARQGSKLFF.